These 32 T cell receptor beta chains were all obtained from the same sample, sequenced in a study of cytomegalovirus exposure and HLA in healthy donors. Assay: immunoSEQ multiplex PCR; the TCRdb copy retains only in-frame clones and omits some. This table holds 110,000 to 150,000 clones, roughly 88% found once. Material for sequencing was PBMCs. All receptors derive from a woman aged 18-29 years in good health and CMV-seropositive.

V and J are TRBV19 and TRBJ1-4; D might be TRBD1 (6 bases). The CDR3 runs to 14 residues. V shed 5 bases and J shed 10 bases, with 17 bases lying between them. The germline CDR1 and CDR2 sequences are LNHDA and SQIVND (reference sequence). The CDR3 DNA reads TGTGCCAGTAGTGGGGACACCGGCGGGGGAAAACTGTTTTTT. Its translation is CASSGDTGGGKLFF.

V gene TRBV6-6 combines with J gene TRBJ2-2; D may be TRBD2 (6 bases). Germline values: CDR1 MNHNY, CDR2 SVGAGI (reference sequence). Trimming removed 6 bases at V and 5 bases at J, with 19 bases between. This CDR3 has 16 residues. The CDR3 region is CASRRTASEGTGELFF. The CDR3, as DNA: TGTGCCAGCAGACGAACCGCTAGCGAAGGGACCGGGGAGCTGTTTTTT.

This clone has just one count. The V and J genes are TRBV27 and TRBJ2-4, with D hard to call. Deletions cut 2 bases from V and 0 bases from J, with 8 bases between. The CDR3 consists of 15 residues. Germline V gives CDR1 MNHEY, CDR2 SMNVEV (reference sequence). The CDR3 region is CASSLRILAKNIQYF. The CDR3 nucleotides read TGTGCCAGCAGTTTAAGAATACTAGCCAAAAACATTCAGTACTTC.

The V gene is TRBV29-1, the J gene TRBJ1-5; D is uncertain. The CDR3 has 14 amino acids. Trimming took off 7 bases at V and 2 bases at J, with 15 bases between the two ends. Germline assignment: CDR1 SQVTM and CDR2 ANQGSEA. The CDR3 DNA follows: TGCAGCGCCACGGAGGCTGGGGGCAATCAGCCCCAGCATTTT. It specifies CSATEAGGNQPQHF.

This chain uses TRBV5-1 with TRBJ2-5, with 10 bases fitting TRBD1. Germline lookup yields CDR1 SGHRS and CDR2 YFSETQ. With V trimmed by 4 bases and J by 2 bases, 8 bases remained unmatched. The CDR3 spans 16 residues. The DNA for the CDR3 is TGCGCCAGCAGCACCCGGGACAGGGGACGGCAAGAGACCCAGTACTTC. This encodes CASSTRDRGRQETQYF.

The genes are TRBV6-5 and TRBJ1-5; the D gene is possibly TRBD1 (5 bases). The CDR3 sequence is 16 residues long. V was clipped by 0 bases and J by 4 bases, with 13 bases between them. Looked up from germline, CDR1 is MNHEY and CDR2 is SVGAGI. The CDR3 protein is CASSYSYGAGNQPQHF. The CDR3 DNA reads TGTGCCAGCAGTTACTCGTACGGGGCGGGAAATCAGCCCCAGCATTTT.

The J gene is TRBJ1-1, the V gene TRBV5-4; D uncertain. This CDR3 is 14 amino acids long. Germline assignment: CDR1 SGHNT and CDR2 YYREEE (reference sequence). V gave up 4 bases and J gave up 4 bases, with 14 bases separating them. Here the CDR3 reads CASSTTLTGTEAFF. The CDR3 region has the DNA TGTGCCAGCAGCACGACCTTGACTGGCACTGAAGCTTTCTTT. The full variable domain, rest sourced from reference TRBV5-4 and TRBJ1-1, is ETGVTQSPTHLIKTRGQQVTLRCSSQSGHNTVSWYQQALGQGPQFIFQYYREEENGRGNFPPRFSGLQFPNYSSELNVNALELDDSALYLCASSTTLTGTEAFFGQGTRLTVV.

CDR3 residues: CASSSEGKGYTF. The CDR3 bases are TGTGCCAGCAGCTCGGAGGGAAAGGGCTACACCTTC. The genes are TRBV11-1 and TRBJ1-2; D unclear. V was trimmed by 4 bases and J by 8 bases, leaving 11 bases between them. Germline CDR1 reads SGHAT; CDR2 reads FQDESV (reference sequence). The CDR3 is 12 amino acids.

V gene TRBV9 combines with J gene TRBJ2-2, with D unresolved. CDR1 is SGDLS and CDR2 is YYNGEE in the germline V gene. The CDR3 extends over 14 amino acids. Trimming shortened V by 0 bases and J by 1 base, and 4 bases separated the two germline ends. CDR3 region: CASSVGGNTGELFF. As DNA, the CDR3 is TGTGCCAGCAGCGTAGGCGGGAACACCGGGGAGCTGTTTTTT.

This clone was seen only once. The V and J genes are TRBV7-2 and TRBJ2-7; D possibly corresponds to TRBD1 (6 bases). Germline V gene data show CDR1 as SGHTA and CDR2 as FQGNSA. V lost 1 base and J lost 2, with 15 bases in between. This CDR3 spans 16 amino acids. The CDR3 here is CASSLGVGRGAYEQYF. The CDR3 DNA sequence: TGTGCCAGCAGCTTAGGGGTGGGCAGGGGTGCCTACGAGCAGTACTTC.

The chain recombines TRBV28 with TRBJ2-7; D remains ambiguous. V was cut by 6 bases and J by 1 base, with 10 bases left in between. This CDR3 has 13 residues. In germline, CDR1 is MDHEN, CDR2 SYDVKM. The CDR3 loop is CASRSSESYEQYF. The CDR3 coding sequence is TGTGCCAGCAGGTCTTCGGAGTCCTACGAGCAGTACTTC.

V gene TRBV7-9 combines with J gene TRBJ2-3; perhaps TRBD2 as D (5 bases). Germline lookup yields CDR1 SEHNR and CDR2 FQNEAQ (reference sequence). V lost 4 bases and J lost 4, with 12 bases in between. This CDR3 is 14 amino acids long. This CDR3 reads CASSSNGAADTQYF. The CDR3 DNA is TGTGCCAGCAGCTCCAATGGAGCGGCAGATACGCAGTATTTT.

V is TRBV5-6 and J is TRBJ2-5, with 12 bases lining up with TRBD2. The V segment lost 3 bases and the J segment 1 base; nucleotides outside the gene matches: 7. The CDR3 is made up of 17 amino acids. Germline V gene data show CDR1 as SGHDT and CDR2 as YYEEEE. In DNA form, the CDR3 reads TGTGCCAGCAGCTCCTTCACTAGCGGGGGGACCCAAGAGACCCAGTACTTC. Its translation is CASSSFTSGGTQETQYF.

The chain joins TRBV29-1 to TRBJ1-6; D unresolved. The CDR3 length is 12 residues. Germline CDR1 and CDR2: SQVTM and ANQGSEA. Trimming cost V 4 bases and J 10 bases, with 11 bases left between them. For the CDR3, the DNA is TGCAGCGTTGTCCGCGGACTCTCACCCCTCCACTTT. Protein: CSVVRGLSPLHF.

The CDR3 protein is CASSWNTGVNSPLHF. The CDR3 nucleotides read TGTGCCAGCAGCTGGAACACGGGGGTGAATTCACCCCTCCACTTT. The rearrangement links TRBV5-4 to TRBJ1-6, with D perhaps matching TRBD1 (5 bases). This CDR3 is 15 amino acids long. The V end lost 3 bases, the J end lost 7 bases, and 14 bases lay between the germline ends. CDR1 SGHNT and CDR2 YYREEE come from the germline V gene (reference sequence).

V and J are TRBV2 and TRBJ2-5, with a weak D call TRBD2 (7 bases). The CDR3 length is 16 residues. Trimming stripped 5 bases from V and 2 bases from J, with 18 bases between. The germline gives CDR1 SNHLY, CDR2 FYNNEI. The CDR3 bases are TGTGCCAGCAGTCTCACCAGGGCGGGGGCGCAAGAGACCCAGTACTTC. As protein: CASSLTRAGAQETQYF.

The J gene is TRBJ2-7, the V gene TRBV21-1; the table's D call TRBD1 went unverified against the DNA. TRBV21-1 corresponds to a pseudogene. This CDR3 has 14 residues. CDR3 nucleotides: TGTGCCAGCCCTACTGGGACAGCCACCTACGAGCAGTACTTC. This codes for CASPTGTATYEQYF.

V usage is TRBV9 and J usage is TRBJ2-3; 7 nucleotides agree with TRBD2. V lost 0 bases, J lost 2 bases, and 3 bases stayed unmatched. The CDR3 is 15 residues long. Germline V lookup: CDR1 SGDLS, CDR2 YYNGEE. As DNA, the CDR3 is TGTGCCAGCAGCGTAGAGGCGGGGGTCACAGATACGCAGTATTTT. It specifies CASSVEAGVTDTQYF.

The chain has TRBV9 and TRBJ1-2; TRBD1 aligns across 9 bases. V dropped 3 bases and J dropped 2; count of bases not matched to a gene: 5. Germline values: CDR1 SGDLS, CDR2 YYNGEE. The CDR3 is 15 amino acids. Here the CDR3 DNA reads TGTGCCAGCAGCGAAGGGACAGGGCCAAACTATGGCTACACCTTC. Protein sequence: CASSEGTGPNYGYTF.

This chain links TRBV7-6 with TRBJ1-6; D gene uncertain. Looked up from germline, CDR1 is SGHVS and CDR2 is FNYEAQ. Between the trimmed V and J ends, which lost 2 bases and 2 bases, there was a span of 13 bases. The CDR3 totals 17 residues. Here the CDR3 DNA reads TGTGCCAGCAGCTTATGGGAGCCGGGAACCTATAATTCACCCCTCCACTTT. It codes for CASSLWEPGTYNSPLHF.

As DNA, the CDR3 is TGTGCCAGCAGCCTACAGGGGGGACCCTACGAGCAGTACTTC. Its translation is CASSLQGGPYEQYF. The genes are TRBV27 and TRBJ2-7, with TRBD1 identical over 8 bases. The CDR3 is 14 residues long. Germline trimming cut 6 bases from V and 2 bases from J; bases unmatched to any gene: 6. Germline CDR1 reads MNHEY; CDR2 reads SMNVEV (reference sequence).

This chain links TRBV28 with TRBJ1-5; perhaps TRBD1 as D (5 bases). Germline V gene sequence: CDR1 MDHEN, CDR2 SYDVKM. The CDR3 is 14 residues long. Between the trimmed V and J ends, which lost 3 bases and 3 bases, there was a span of 9 bases. The CDR3 loop is CASSFQGFNQPQHF. The CDR3 DNA follows: TGTGCCAGCAGTTTCCAGGGATTCAATCAGCCCCAGCATTTT.

The chain uses TRBV6-1 and TRBJ2-7, with 8 bases identical to TRBD1. This CDR3 comprises 14 residues. The V gene's germline CDR1 is MNHNS and CDR2 SASEGT. With 7 bases clipped from V and 6 bases from J, the junction kept 11 bases outside the gene matches. The CDR3 region has the DNA TGTGCCAGCAATAGACAGGGGTTAGCGGCCGAGCAGTACTTC. It is translated as CASNRQGLAAEQYF.

The chain uses TRBV28 and TRBJ1-2; D remains unclear. This CDR3 is built from 13 residues. V was clipped by 5 bases and J by 4 bases, with 11 bases between them. Germline CDR1 and CDR2: MDHEN and SYDVKM. The CDR3 DNA reads as TGTGCCAGCAGTCCAGGCCTCGTCTATGGCTACACCTTC. Protein product: CASSPGLVYGYTF.

This chain joins TRBV28 and TRBJ1-6; D gene uncertain. There are 12 residues in the CDR3. Trimming cost V 2 bases and J 14 bases, with 10 bases left between them. Germline CDR1 MDHEN, CDR2 SYDVKM. The CDR3 region is CASSLRSVALHF. The CDR3 nucleotides are TGTGCCAGCAGTTTACGGAGCGTAGCCCTCCACTTT.

The CDR3 region has the DNA TGTGCCAGCAGCTTATTGGGGGGGGCTATCGGCCAGTTCTTC. As protein: CASSLLGGAIGQFF. The gene calls are TRBV7-2 and TRBJ2-1; D perhaps matches TRBD2 (7 bases). CDR1 is SGHTA, CDR2 FQGNSA, per germline. The ends were cut back, 2 bases at V and 13 bases at J, with 18 bases in the middle. The CDR3 sequence is 14 residues long. The full variable domain, its missing parts supplied by reference TRBV7-2 and TRBJ2-1, is GAGVSQSPSNKVTEKGKDVELRCDPISGHTALYWYRQSLGQGLEFLIYFQGNSAPDKSGLPSDRFSAERTGGSVSTLTIQRTQQEDSAVYLCASSLLGGAIGQFFGPGTRLTVL.

This clone appeared a single time. The V gene is TRBV6-5, the J gene TRBJ2-3; maybe TRBD2 (6 bases). The CDR3 has 12 residues. Per the germline V gene, CDR1 is MNHEY and CDR2 is SVGAGI. Trimming cost V 8 bases and J 2 bases, with 8 bases left between them. The CDR3 loop is CASGDSTDTQYF. In nucleotides, the CDR3 is TGTGCCAGCGGGGACTCCACAGATACGCAGTATTTT.

This rearrangement joins TRBV6-6 to TRBJ1-1; the D gene is possibly TRBD1 (6 bases). V was cut by 6 bases and J by 7 bases, with 21 bases left in between. The germline CDR1 and CDR2 sequences are MNHNY and SVGAGI (reference sequence). The CDR3 is made up of 15 amino acids. This chain's CDR3 is CASSRTGAGGIEAFF. The CDR3 region has the DNA TGTGCCAGCAGCCGGACGGGCGCGGGGGGCATTGAAGCTTTCTTT.

The chain links TRBV28 to TRBJ2-7, with no clear D. The CDR3 loop spans 16 amino acids. The germline V gene encodes CDR1 MDHEN and CDR2 SYDVKM. Trimming stripped 4 bases from V and 0 bases from J, with 16 bases between. CDR3 DNA sequence: TGTGCCAGCAGTTCCAACTTAGGAGCCTCCTCCTACGAGCAGTACTTC. Encoded protein: CASSSNLGASSYEQYF.

V gene TRBV28 combines with J gene TRBJ2-2; TRBD2 matches 8 bases. The CDR3 covers 14 residues. Germline CDR1 reads MDHEN; CDR2 reads SYDVKM. The junction had 2 bases not matched to a gene; V was cut back by 8 bases and J by 0 bases. The CDR3 nucleotides are TGTGCCAGCCGGGGGGGGCCGAACACCGGGGAGCTGTTTTTT. It specifies CASRGGPNTGELFF. Supplemented by reference TRBV28 and TRBJ2-2, the full variable domain reads DVKVTQSSRYLVKRTGEKVFLECVQDMDHENMFWYRQDPGLGLRLIYFSYDVKMKEKGDIPEGYSVSREKKERFSLILESASTNQTSMYLCASRGGPNTGELFFGEGSRLTVL.

The V and J genes are TRBV6-1 and TRBJ2-1; 11 bases fit TRBD2. V shed 4 bases, J shed 6 bases, and the junction held 11 bases outside the gene matches. The length of the CDR3 is 17 residues. The germline V gene encodes CDR1 MNHNS and CDR2 SASEGT. DNA for the CDR3: TGTGCCAGCAGTGCTTGGCTACTAGCGGGAGCAGGCAATGAGCAGTTCTTC. This encodes CASSAWLLAGAGNEQFF.

This sequence joins TRBV7-2 and TRBJ1-5; maybe TRBD1 (5 bases). Per the germline V gene, CDR1 is SGHTA and CDR2 is FQGNSA. V lost 1 base and J 6 bases, leaving 16 bases between the germline ends. The CDR3 length is 16 residues. CDR3 in amino acids: CASSLVGVGGVQPQHF. In DNA form, the CDR3 reads TGTGCCAGCAGCTTAGTCGGGGTGGGAGGGGTTCAGCCCCAGCATTTT.